Presented here are 13 T cell receptor beta chains from one specimen sequenced in a study of T cells in Graves' hyperthyroidism and ophthalmopathy. It was RNA transcripts that yielded the amplified TCR beta CDR3 regions. TCR CDR3 regions were first amplified by RT-PCR with HTBI primers. MiXCR, run by TCRdb on the multiplex PCR reads, gives a single entry per CDR3 protein. The sample shows roughly 550,000 distinct CDR3 sequences, 15% to 20% of them seen only once. The sample comprised blood. Every receptor here comes from a woman in her twenties or thirties with Graves' ophthalmopathy.

The table lists this clonotype with a few counts. The chain carries TRBV25-1 and TRBJ2-5, with TRBD2 matching over 11 bases. The germline gives CDR1 MGHDK, CDR2 SYGVNS. J was trimmed by 5 bases and V by 7 bases; bases with no gene match: 12. This CDR3 spans 16 amino acids. CDR3 loop: CASKQLILAGGETQYF. The DNA for the CDR3 is TGTGCCAGCAAACAACTAATCCTAGCGGGAGGCGAGACCCAGTACTTC. The full variable domain, completed using reference TRBV25-1 and TRBJ2-5, is EADIYQTPRYLVIGTGKKITLECSQTMGHDKMYWYQQDPGMELHLIHYSYGVNSTEKGDLSSESTVSRIRTEHFPLTLESARPSHTSQYLCASKQLILAGGETQYFGPGTRLLVL.

On this clonotype: A single base separates this from a much larger clone, so it may be a read error. The chain joins TRBV13 to TRBJ2-5; no reliable D call. The CDR3 is made up of 13 amino acids. Germline CDR1 is PRHDT and CDR2 is FYEKMQ (reference sequence). V shed 7 bases and J shed 5 bases, with 14 bases lying between them. CDR3 bases: TGTGCCAGCAACTCCAAGACGGATGAGACCCAGTACTTC. Translation: CASNSKTDETQYF.

In this sample, this clonotype turned up many times. The rearrangement uses TRBV6-5 and TRBJ2-1; D ambiguous. Germline CDR1 MNHEY, CDR2 SVGAGI. Trimming left V 3 bases short and J 6 bases short, with 15 bases between. The CDR3 extends over 15 amino acids. The CDR3 sequence is CASSYTSSRLNEQFF. CDR3 nucleotide sequence: TGTGCCAGCAGTTATACGTCTAGTCGGCTCAATGAGCAGTTCTTC.

This clonotype has ten or more counts. The V gene is TRBV28, the J gene TRBJ2-5; D gene unclear. The CDR3 is 12 residues long. Trimming stripped 6 bases from V and 4 bases from J, with 9 bases between. Germline CDR1 and CDR2: MDHEN and SYDVKM. The CDR3 is CASRDPRETQYF. CDR3 DNA: TGTGCCAGCAGGGACCCAAGAGAGACCCAGTACTTC.

This clonotype appeared many times. This rearrangement joins TRBV20-1 to TRBJ2-3; 13 bases map to TRBD2. The CDR3 is 15 amino acids. V was pared by 6 bases and J by 5 bases, with 8 bases of the junction left unmatched. The germline V gene encodes CDR1 DFQATT and CDR2 SNEGSKA (reference sequence). CDR3 sequence: CSAPDGTSGIDTQYF. CDR3 in DNA: TGCAGTGCACCTGACGGGACTAGCGGGATAGATACGCAGTATTTT.

The sample holds many counts of this clonotype. J is TRBJ2-3 and V is TRBV12-3 or TRBV12-4; 9 bases match TRBD2. This CDR3 is built from 15 residues. With 2 bases clipped from V and 4 bases from J, the junction kept 4 bases outside the gene matches. The CDR3 DNA reads as TGTGCCAGCAGTTTACGGCTAGCGGGATCAGATACGCAGTATTTT. Protein sequence: CASSLRLAGSDTQYF.

Concerning this clonotype: Given the absence of the conserved phenylalanine or tryptophan at the CDR3 end, a read error is likely. The chain combines TRBV15 with TRBJ2-7; D remains ambiguous. This CDR3 contains 17 residues. Germline CDR1 reads LNHNV; CDR2 reads YYDKDF (reference sequence). V lost 0 bases and J lost 1, with 16 bases in between. CDR3 sequence (DNA): TGTGCCACCAGCAGAGATTATGGCCCACCCACGTCCTACGAGCAGTACCTC. Translating it yields CATSRDYGPPTSYEQYL.

This clonotype was recorded at least ten times. J is TRBJ2-4 and V is TRBV3-1; no firm D call. CDR1 LGHDT and CDR2 YNNKEL come from the germline V gene (reference sequence). CDR3 length: 14 amino acids. V gave up 0 bases and J gave up 2 bases, with 5 bases separating them. CDR3 in DNA: TGTGCCAGCAGCCAAGAGCTATCCAAAAACATTCAGTACTTC. Protein sequence: CASSQELSKNIQYF.

This clonotype showed up many times. The rearrangement joins TRBV28 to TRBJ2-7; 8 bases agree with TRBD1. Per germline, CDR1 MDHEN and CDR2 SYDVKM. Trimming took 3 bases from V and 6 from J; bases not matched to a gene: 7. The CDR3 runs 14 residues. The CDR3 reads CASSFGQGVGEQYF. The CDR3 coding sequence is TGTGCCAGCAGTTTTGGACAGGGAGTGGGCGAGCAGTACTTC.

This clonotype was found a few times. The DNA of the CDR3 is TGTGCCAGCAGTTACGTTAGCGGAGGAAAAAACATTCAGTACTTC. Residues: CASSYVSGGKNIQYF. The chain joins TRBV12-3 or TRBV12-4 to TRBJ2-4, with D perhaps matching TRBD2 (6 bases). The germline V and J ends were trimmed by 4 bases and 4 bases, with 14 bases remaining between them. This CDR3 contains 15 residues.

This clonotype was seen many times. This chain links TRBV7-2 with TRBJ2-5, with a possible D match to TRBD1 (5 bases). The germline V gene encodes CDR1 SGHTA and CDR2 FQGNSA. Trimming took 4 bases from V and 5 from J, leaving 8 bases between them. This CDR3 has 12 amino acids. The CDR3 bases are TGTGCCAGCAGCTCCAACAGGGAGACCCAGTACTTC. Its protein is CASSSNRETQYF.

This clonotype was detected a few times. This sequence joins TRBV4-1 and TRBJ1-2, with a weak D call TRBD1 (5 bases). The CDR3 is made up of 18 amino acids. Per germline, CDR1 MGHRA and CDR2 YSYEKL. V lost 4 bases to trimming and J lost 3 bases, with 24 bases between them. CDR3 region: CASSRTNVGQAGDYGYTF. The CDR3 DNA is TGCGCCAGCAGCCGGACAAATGTGGGGCAGGCAGGCGACTATGGCTACACCTTC.

The chain links TRBV28 to TRBJ1-5, with a tentative D call TRBD1 (5 bases). Germline lookup yields CDR1 MDHEN and CDR2 SYDVKM. Deletions cut 3 bases from V and 5 bases from J, with 11 bases between. The CDR3 sequence is 14 residues long. The CDR3 region is CASSFWGSDQPQHF. Written as DNA, the CDR3 is TGTGCCAGCAGTTTCTGGGGGTCTGATCAGCCCCAGCATTTT.